Listed below are T cell receptor beta chains from one sample, sequenced in a study of post-analysis software for immune sequencing data. TCRdb ran MiXCR on the PCR reads and lists one entry per CDR3 protein. Among roughly 730,000 distinct CDR3 sequences listed, 25% to 30% were seen once. The sequenced sample consisted of blood. The receptors stem from a girl between 5 and 17 years old with multiple sclerosis. Both conserved end residues are part of each CDR3. The order of the fields is J gene, clone size, V gene, D gene, CDR3 DNA, CDR3 protein. D genes are given only for firm matches. The size entry is marked missing in some rows and otherwise reads once, few, many or a size class.

j_gene: TRBJ1-2
abundance: few
v_gene: TRBV29-1
d_gene: -
CDR3nt: TGCAGCGTTTTACAGGGCTGGGACTATGGCTACACCTTC
CDR3aa: CSVLQGWDYGYTF

j_gene: TRBJ1-2
abundance: few
v_gene: TRBV5-1
d_gene: -
CDR3nt: TGCGCCAGCAGCCCCGAGAAGGGAGAAGATGGCTACACCTTC
CDR3aa: CASSPEKGEDGYTF

j_gene: TRBJ2-1
abundance: -
v_gene: TRBV20-1
d_gene: -
CDR3nt: TGCAGTGCTAGAGTCCCCGGCCTTGGTTTCTACAATGAGCAGTTCTTC
CDR3aa: CSARVPGLGFYNEQFF

j_gene: TRBJ2-7
abundance: -
v_gene: TRBV20-1
d_gene: -
CDR3nt: TGCAGTGCTTCGGGACTGGGGAGCTCCTACGAGCAGTACTTC
CDR3aa: CSASGLGSSYEQYF

j_gene: TRBJ1-4
abundance: -
v_gene: TRBV10-3
d_gene: -
CDR3nt: TGTGCCATCAGGGAATCGAAAGCTGAAAAACTGTTTTTT
CDR3aa: CAIRESKAEKLFF

j_gene: TRBJ2-3
abundance: few
v_gene: TRBV5-1
d_gene: -
CDR3nt: TGCGCCAGCAGCTTGGCCGGGGCTAGAGGAACAGATACGCAGTATTTT
CDR3aa: CASSLAGARGTDTQYF

j_gene: TRBJ2-5
abundance: -
v_gene: TRBV5-4
d_gene: -
CDR3nt: TGTGTGACCAGGGGGAGGAGGGGTGAGTGGGAGACCCAGTACTTC
CDR3aa: CVTRGRRGEWETQYF

j_gene: TRBJ2-5
abundance: few
v_gene: TRBV7-8
d_gene: -
CDR3nt: TGTGCCAGCAGTGATTTAGAGACCCAGTACTTC
CDR3aa: CASSDLETQYF

j_gene: TRBJ2-3
abundance: many
v_gene: TRBV24-1
d_gene: -
CDR3nt: TGTGCCACCGAAGCCCTTGCGACAGATACGCAGTATTTT
CDR3aa: CATEALATDTQYF

j_gene: TRBJ2-7
abundance: few
v_gene: TRBV6-6
d_gene: -
CDR3nt: TGTGCCAGCAGTTACGAGGGCGATTACGAGCAGTACTTC
CDR3aa: CASSYEGDYEQYF

j_gene: TRBJ2-3
abundance: many
v_gene: TRBV6-6
d_gene: -
CDR3nt: TGTGCCAGCAGTGGAGTAGCGGCAGATACGCAGTATTTT
CDR3aa: CASSGVAADTQYF

j_gene: TRBJ1-4
abundance: -
v_gene: TRBV10-3
d_gene: -
CDR3nt: TGTGCCATCAGTCCGCTCCGGGACGGTAAAAAACTGTTTTTT
CDR3aa: CAISPLRDGKKLFF

j_gene: TRBJ2-1
abundance: -
v_gene: TRBV7-7
d_gene: -
CDR3nt: TGTGCCAGCAGCCCTAGGGCGCGTAGTACCATCAATGAGCAGTTCTTC
CDR3aa: CASSPRARSTINEQFF

j_gene: TRBJ1-2
abundance: many
v_gene: TRBV6-5
d_gene: -
CDR3nt: TGTGCCAGCCGAGAGACAGCCAAGTATGGCTACACCTTC
CDR3aa: CASRETAKYGYTF

j_gene: TRBJ1-5
abundance: -
v_gene: TRBV7-9
d_gene: -
CDR3nt: TGTGCCGGCAGCCTTTCAAACCGTCAGGGCACCAAATATCAGCCCCAGCATTTT
CDR3aa: CAGSLSNRQGTKYQPQHF

j_gene: TRBJ1-4
abundance: -
v_gene: TRBV29-1
d_gene: -
CDR3nt: TGCAGCGGGGGGGAGACAGCAACTAATGAAAAACTGTTTTTT
CDR3aa: CSGGETATNEKLFF

j_gene: TRBJ2-1
abundance: -
v_gene: TRBV5-1
d_gene: TRBD2
CDR3nt: TGCGTCAGCAGAATATCAGGGACTAGAGGGGATGAGCAGTTCTTC
CDR3aa: CVSRISGTRGDEQFF

j_gene: TRBJ2-6
abundance: -
v_gene: TRBV6-2/TRBV6-3
d_gene: -
CDR3nt: TGTGCCAGCAGTTTCCACCTAGGGGCCAACGTCCTGACTTTC
CDR3aa: CASSFHLGANVLTF

j_gene: TRBJ1-6
abundance: -
v_gene: TRBV20-1
d_gene: TRBD1
CDR3nt: TGCAGTGCTAGGACAGGGGGAAATTCACCCCTCCACTTT
CDR3aa: CSARTGGNSPLHF

j_gene: TRBJ2-1
abundance: once
v_gene: TRBV20-1
d_gene: TRBD2
CDR3nt: TGCAGTGCTAGCGGGACTAGCGGGAGGGCCGGTGATGAGCAGTTCTTC
CDR3aa: CSASGTSGRAGDEQFF

j_gene: TRBJ2-3
abundance: few
v_gene: TRBV7-2
d_gene: -
CDR3nt: TGTGCCAGCAGGGATCCGAGGACAGTCCTCCGGGGGAGAGATACGCAGTATTTT
CDR3aa: CASRDPRTVLRGRDTQYF

j_gene: TRBJ2-4
abundance: -
v_gene: TRBV6-6
d_gene: TRBD1
CDR3nt: TGTGCCAGCACCTTGGGGACAGGGGTGTACGGGCAGTACTTC
CDR3aa: CASTLGTGVYGQYF

j_gene: TRBJ2-1
abundance: few
v_gene: TRBV12-3/TRBV12-4
d_gene: TRBD2
CDR3nt: TGTGCCACCTGGGGGGGAGTCCGCAATGAGCAGTTCTTC
CDR3aa: CATWGGVRNEQFF

j_gene: TRBJ2-5
abundance: few
v_gene: TRBV20-1
d_gene: -
CDR3nt: TGCAGTGCTAGAGATCGGAGCGGAGGCCTCCAAGAGACCCAGTACTTC
CDR3aa: CSARDRSGGLQETQYF

j_gene: TRBJ1-5
abundance: few
v_gene: TRBV12-3/TRBV12-4
d_gene: TRBD1
CDR3nt: TGTGCCAGCAGTTATACAGGGGGTAGCAATCAGCCCCAGCATTTT
CDR3aa: CASSYTGGSNQPQHF

j_gene: TRBJ1-2
abundance: few
v_gene: TRBV10-3
d_gene: TRBD1
CDR3nt: TGTGCCATCACCAGAACGACAGGGGGAAACTATGGCTACACCTTC
CDR3aa: CAITRTTGGNYGYTF

j_gene: TRBJ2-4
abundance: -
v_gene: TRBV5-1
d_gene: -
CDR3nt: TGCGCCAGCAGCTTGGGACAGGGAGGAATTCAGTACTTC
CDR3aa: CASSLGQGGIQYF

j_gene: TRBJ1-2
abundance: -
v_gene: TRBV4-2
d_gene: TRBD1
CDR3nt: TGTGCCAGCAGCCAAGATACAGGGGGCTCTAGTGGCTACACCTTC
CDR3aa: CASSQDTGGSSGYTF

j_gene: TRBJ1-1
abundance: -
v_gene: TRBV7-9
d_gene: TRBD1
CDR3nt: TGTGCCAGCAGCCCTACTGAAGGACCAGGGGGGACTGAAGCTTTCTTT
CDR3aa: CASSPTEGPGGTEAFF

j_gene: TRBJ2-7
abundance: few
v_gene: TRBV5-1
d_gene: -
CDR3nt: TGCGCCAGCAGCCGCGGTTTTGGGGATACCTACGAGCAGTACTTC
CDR3aa: CASSRGFGDTYEQYF

j_gene: TRBJ1-1
abundance: -
v_gene: TRBV6-6
d_gene: -
CDR3nt: TGTGCCAGCAGTTACTCGATGAGTGAGGTGGCATCTTTCTTT
CDR3aa: CASSYSMSEVASFF

j_gene: TRBJ1-4
abundance: -
v_gene: TRBV10-2
d_gene: TRBD1
CDR3nt: TGCGCCAGCAGTGAGTTTATGCCGGGACAGGGGACTCTTTATGAAAAACTGTTTTTT
CDR3aa: CASSEFMPGQGTLYEKLFF

j_gene: TRBJ2-1
abundance: -
v_gene: TRBV27
d_gene: TRBD2
CDR3nt: TGTGCCAGCAGTTTAAGCGGGAACTCCTACAATGAGCAGTTCTTC
CDR3aa: CASSLSGNSYNEQFF

j_gene: TRBJ2-4
abundance: -
v_gene: TRBV3-1
d_gene: -
CDR3nt: TGTGCCAGCAGCCATCATCGACTGAACATTCAGTACTTC
CDR3aa: CASSHHRLNIQYF

j_gene: TRBJ1-6
abundance: -
v_gene: TRBV12-3/TRBV12-4
d_gene: -
CDR3nt: TGTGCCAGCAGTTTTGGAGGACGGGGGAATTCACCCCTCCACTTT
CDR3aa: CASSFGGRGNSPLHF

j_gene: TRBJ2-5
abundance: -
v_gene: TRBV5-1
d_gene: -
CDR3nt: TGCGCCAGCAGCCCGACAACCCTGGGGGGTCTCGGGAATGAGCAGTACTTC
CDR3aa: CASSPTTLGGLGNEQYF

j_gene: TRBJ2-5
abundance: few
v_gene: TRBV5-5
d_gene: TRBD1
CDR3nt: TGTGCCAGCAGCTCTCCGGGACAGGGGTCGGAGACCCAGTACTTC
CDR3aa: CASSSPGQGSETQYF

j_gene: TRBJ2-1
abundance: -
v_gene: TRBV4-2
d_gene: TRBD2
CDR3nt: TGTGCCTGCAGCCAAGAGCGGGGAGAGCAGTTCTTC
CDR3aa: CACSQERGEQFF

j_gene: TRBJ2-7
abundance: -
v_gene: TRBV28
d_gene: -
CDR3nt: TGTGCCAGCAGTTTAGGTCAGCAACAGTACTTC
CDR3aa: CASSLGQQQYF

j_gene: TRBJ2-7
abundance: few
v_gene: TRBV6-1
d_gene: -
CDR3nt: TGTGCCAGCAGTGAGGGGCAAACCTACGAGCAGTACTTC
CDR3aa: CASSEGQTYEQYF

j_gene: TRBJ1-5
abundance: -
v_gene: TRBV12-5
d_gene: -
CDR3nt: TGTGCTAGTGCCAGAGAATTGGTTGAGCCCCAGCATTTT
CDR3aa: CASARELVEPQHF

j_gene: TRBJ2-3
abundance: few
v_gene: TRBV7-2
d_gene: -
CDR3nt: TGTGCCAGCAGCTCTGACAGAGCCACAGATACGCAGTATTTT
CDR3aa: CASSSDRATDTQYF

j_gene: TRBJ2-1
abundance: -
v_gene: TRBV3-1
d_gene: TRBD1
CDR3nt: TGTGCCAGCAGCCAAGATCTCGGGACAGGGCTTAATGAGCAGTTCTTC
CDR3aa: CASSQDLGTGLNEQFF

j_gene: TRBJ2-7
abundance: -
v_gene: TRBV20-1
d_gene: -
CDR3nt: TGCAGTGCTTCTGTATGGGCCGACGCCTATCCCTCAGCATACGAGCAGTACTTC
CDR3aa: CSASVWADAYPSAYEQYF

j_gene: TRBJ1-1
abundance: few
v_gene: TRBV6-2/TRBV6-3
d_gene: -
CDR3nt: TGTGCCAGCTCTGGGGCATGGGCTTTCTTT
CDR3aa: CASSGAWAFF

j_gene: TRBJ1-1
abundance: once
v_gene: TRBV12-3/TRBV12-4
d_gene: -
CDR3nt: TGTGCCAGCAGTCCTTGGGCGAGGGGCACTGAAGCTTTCTTT
CDR3aa: CASSPWARGTEAFF

j_gene: TRBJ2-4
abundance: -
v_gene: TRBV5-6
d_gene: -
CDR3nt: TGTGCCAGCAGCTTGTGGCGATTCGGAAACATTCAGTACTTC
CDR3aa: CASSLWRFGNIQYF

j_gene: TRBJ2-3
abundance: -
v_gene: TRBV29-1
d_gene: TRBD2
CDR3nt: TGCAGCGGGGGACTAGCGGTAGATATGCAGTATTTT
CDR3aa: CSGGLAVDMQYF

j_gene: TRBJ2-6
abundance: few
v_gene: TRBV20-1
d_gene: -
CDR3nt: TGCAGTGCTCTCCGCCATCGGGCCAACGTCCTGACTTTC
CDR3aa: CSALRHRANVLTF

j_gene: TRBJ2-1
abundance: -
v_gene: TRBV28
d_gene: -
CDR3nt: TGTGCCAGCAGTTTTGGAGCGGGATCTGGGACAATACAGTTCTTC
CDR3aa: CASSFGAGSGTIQFF

j_gene: TRBJ2-4
abundance: few
v_gene: TRBV3-1
d_gene: -
CDR3nt: TGTGCCAGCAGCCAGATGGTGGCGGCCAAAAACATTCAGTACTTC
CDR3aa: CASSQMVAAKNIQYF

j_gene: TRBJ2-5
abundance: few
v_gene: TRBV28
d_gene: -
CDR3nt: TGTGCCAGCAGTTTTATAAGGGACCAGGAGACCCAGTACTTC
CDR3aa: CASSFIRDQETQYF